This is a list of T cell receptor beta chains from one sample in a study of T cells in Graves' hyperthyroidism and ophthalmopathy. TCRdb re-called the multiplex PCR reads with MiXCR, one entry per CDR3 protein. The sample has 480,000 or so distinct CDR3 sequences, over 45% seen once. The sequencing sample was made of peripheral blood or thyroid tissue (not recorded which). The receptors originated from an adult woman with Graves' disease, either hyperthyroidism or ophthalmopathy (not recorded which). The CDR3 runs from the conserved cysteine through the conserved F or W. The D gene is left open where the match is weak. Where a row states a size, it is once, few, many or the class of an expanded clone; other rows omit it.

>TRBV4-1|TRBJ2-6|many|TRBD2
CASSPRTSGSGANVLTF
TGCGCCAGCAGCCCTCGGACTAGCGGCTCTGGGGCCAACGTCCTGACTTTC
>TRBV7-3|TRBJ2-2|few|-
CASSIRFGSGELFF
TGTGCCAGCAGCATTCGCTTTGGCTCCGGGGAGCTGTTTTTT
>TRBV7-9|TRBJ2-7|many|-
CASSLEGVSYEQYF
TGTGCCAGCAGCTTAGAGGGGGTATCCTACGAGCAGTACTTC
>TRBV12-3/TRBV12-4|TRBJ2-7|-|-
CASSLGRESAYEQYF
TGTGCCAGCAGTTTAGGGCGGGAATCAGCCTACGAGCAGTACTTC
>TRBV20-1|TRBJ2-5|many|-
CSAVRAGTQYF
TGCAGTGCTGTTCGGGCGGGGACCCAGTACTTC
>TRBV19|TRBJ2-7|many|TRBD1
CASSMGTGSYEQYF
TGTGCCAGTAGTATGGGGACAGGATCCTACGAGCAGTACTTC
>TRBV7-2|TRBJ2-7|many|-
CASSRDRYYEQYF
TGTGCCAGCAGCCGGGACCGTTACTACGAGCAGTACTTC
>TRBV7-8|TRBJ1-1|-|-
CASSSDHYSIEAFF
TGTGCCAGCAGCTCGGACCACTACAGCATAGAAGCTTTCTTT
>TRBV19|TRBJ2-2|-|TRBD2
CASSAGLAGVGGELFF
TGTGCCAGTAGTGCCGGACTAGCGGGAGTTGGCGGGGAGCTGTTTTTT
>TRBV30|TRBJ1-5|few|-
CAWSHWTENQPQHF
TGTGCCTGGAGTCACTGGACAGAGAATCAGCCCCAGCATTTT
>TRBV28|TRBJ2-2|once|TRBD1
CASRLTGSGELFF
TGTGCCAGCAGACTGACAGGGTCTGGGGAGCTGTTTTTT
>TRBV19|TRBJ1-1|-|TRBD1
CASTTGQGVGTEAFF
TGTGCCAGTACCACGGGACAGGGCGTCGGTACTGAAGCTTTCTTT
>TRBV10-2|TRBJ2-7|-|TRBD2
CASVKAGVSYEQYF
TGTGCCAGCGTTAAAGCGGGAGTGTCCTACGAGCAGTACTTC
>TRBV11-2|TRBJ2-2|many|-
CASSLAAAGRGTGELFF
TGTGCCAGCAGCTTAGCGGCTGCTGGGAGGGGGACCGGGGAGCTGTTTTTT
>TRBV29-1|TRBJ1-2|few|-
CSVRAEGYTF
TGCAGCGTTAGGGCGGAGGGCTACACCTTC
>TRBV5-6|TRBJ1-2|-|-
CASSPGSGGYGYTF
TGTGCCAGCAGCCCGGGGTCGGGCGGCTATGGCTACACCTTC
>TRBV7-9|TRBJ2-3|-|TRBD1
CASSSRQGARDTQYF
TGTGCCAGCAGCTCTCGACAGGGGGCCAGAGATACGCAGTATTTT
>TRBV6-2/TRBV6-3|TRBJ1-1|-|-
CASRRPVNTEAFF
TGTGCCAGCAGGCGCCCAGTGAACACTGAAGCTTTCTTT
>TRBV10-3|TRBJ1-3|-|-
CAISPGLMNTIYF
TGTGCCATCAGCCCCGGGCTCATGAACACCATATATTTT
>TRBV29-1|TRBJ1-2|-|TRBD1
CSGWGADRSNYGYTF
TGCAGCGGGTGGGGGGCGGACAGGAGTAACTATGGCTACACCTTC
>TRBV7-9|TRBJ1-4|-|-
CASSSDGQSPNEKLFF
TGTGCCAGCAGCTCTGACGGGCAGAGTCCTAATGAAAAACTGTTTTTT
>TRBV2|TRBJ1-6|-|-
CASSAPVGGHNSPLHF
TGTGCCAGCAGTGCCCCTGTTGGGGGGCACAATTCACCCCTCCACTTT
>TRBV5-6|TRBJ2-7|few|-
CASTQGSASYEQYF
TGTGCCAGCACCCAAGGTAGCGCCTCCTACGAGCAGTACTTC
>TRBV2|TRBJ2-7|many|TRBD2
CASSVWLAGAGEQYF
TGTGCCAGCAGTGTATGGCTAGCGGGAGCGGGCGAGCAGTACTTC
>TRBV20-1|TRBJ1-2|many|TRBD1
CSTPGQGGDYGYTF
TGCAGTACCCCGGGACAGGGAGGGGACTATGGCTACACCTTC
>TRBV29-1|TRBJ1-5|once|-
CSVPVSYSNQPQHF
TGCAGCGTCCCTGTTTCATATAGCAATCAGCCCCAGCATTTT
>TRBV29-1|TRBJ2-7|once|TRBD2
CSARLAGGLNEQYF
TGCAGCGCGAGACTAGCGGGAGGGCTCAACGAGCAGTACTTC
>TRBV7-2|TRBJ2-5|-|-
CASSLGFGSLGETQYF
TGTGCCAGCAGCTTAGGTTTTGGGAGTTTAGGAGAGACCCAGTACTTC
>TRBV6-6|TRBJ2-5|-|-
CASSYSRGGGTGETQYF
TGTGCCAGCAGTTACTCGAGGGGAGGAGGGACTGGGGAGACCCAGTACTTC
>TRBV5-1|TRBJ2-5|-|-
CASSLESGPTGETQYF
TGCGCCAGCAGCTTGGAGTCAGGGCCTACCGGGGAGACCCAGTACTTC
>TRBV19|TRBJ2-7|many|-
CASTHTGRVSDEQYF
TGTGCCAGTACTCATACGGGCAGGGTTAGCGACGAGCAGTACTTC
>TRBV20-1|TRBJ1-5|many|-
CSAKDAAGPYQPQHF
TGCAGTGCTAAAGATGCAGCAGGGCCCTATCAGCCCCAGCATTTT
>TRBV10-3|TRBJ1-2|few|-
CAIGPPTGWIYGYTF
TGTGCCATCGGACCACCAACAGGGTGGATCTATGGCTACACCTTC
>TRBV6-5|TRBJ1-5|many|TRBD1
CASSRQGADQPQHF
TGTGCCAGCAGCCGACAGGGTGCGGATCAGCCCCAGCATTTT
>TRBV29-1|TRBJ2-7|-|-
CSVEEGRYEQYF
TGCAGCGTTGAAGAAGGACGTTACGAGCAGTACTTC
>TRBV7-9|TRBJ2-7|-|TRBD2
CASSPGLAGIYEQYF
TGTGCCAGCAGCCCGGGACTAGCGGGGATCTACGAGCAGTACTTC